This T cell receptor (beta chain) was retrieved from a study of blood T cell repertoires in COVID-19. For the study at large: PBMCs, B-cell-depleted T cells, or T cells were the source of the cDNA or gDNA that made up the material.

The length of the CDR3 is 14 residues. Authors' methods: How many nucleated cells were present was estimated from reference gene primer amplification. The protocol was immunoSEQ multiplex PCR, while the TCRdb copy is restricted to in-frame clones and leaves out a portion. Clone size and V and J calls were adopted from that table, with D and trimming inferred from the DNA. This sample has tens of thousands of clones, with more than 75% found just once. This sequence joins TRBV12-2 and TRBJ1-1; no DNA check was done on the table's D call, TRBD1. TRBV12-2 is listed as a pseudogene. The sample was peripheral blood. This TCR was sampled from a human donor in a cohort sampled during active COVID-19. Written as DNA, the CDR3 is TGTGCAAGTCGCTTAGGGTGTGGGGACAAGTCAACTTTCTTT. As protein: CASRLGCGDKSTFF.